A selection of T cell receptor beta chains follows, all from one sample in a study of EBV T-cell therapy then PD-1 blockade in nasopharyngeal carcinoma. Using immunoSEQ multiplex PCR, the repertoire was profiled, and TCRdb retains in-frame clones only, with some absent. The table has about 20,000 clones, over 65% seen once; the top ten hold around 24%. Antigen specificity for these receptors is unknown. Sequencing used CD8+ T cells from blood, obtained at day -245 from a patient whose treatment included autologous EBV-specific T cells and nivolumab. The source of these receptors is a man aged 35 to 55 with nasopharyngeal carcinoma. Both conserved end residues are part of each CDR3. The order of the fields is V gene, clone size, J gene, D gene, CDR3 protein, CDR3 DNA. A D gene is named only where the DNA matches it firmly. Rows give clone size only sometimes, using once, few, many, or a class for an expanded clone.

V gene: TRBV9; clone size: -; J gene: TRBJ2-2; D gene: -; CDR3 protein: CASSSLGPPTGELFF; CDR3 DNA: TGTGCCAGCAGCTCGCTTGGGCCTCCGACCGGGGAGCTGTTTTTT
V gene: TRBV5-1; clone size: -; J gene: TRBJ1-1; D gene: TRBD1; CDR3 protein: CASSYGQGGLSTEAFF; CDR3 DNA: TGCGCCAGCAGCTACGGACAGGGAGGTCTTAGCACTGAAGCTTTCTTT
V gene: TRBV4-3; clone size: -; J gene: TRBJ1-6; D gene: TRBD1; CDR3 protein: CASSRRAGGEGSPLHF; CDR3 DNA: TGCGCCAGCAGCCGCCGCGCAGGGGGTGAGGGTTCACCCCTCCACTTT
V gene: TRBV6-4; clone size: -; J gene: TRBJ2-3; D gene: TRBD2; CDR3 protein: CASSDSSGGADTQYF; CDR3 DNA: TGTGCCAGCAGTGACTCCAGCGGGGGGGCAGATACGCAGTATTTT
V gene: TRBV7-9; clone size: -; J gene: TRBJ2-4; D gene: -; CDR3 protein: CASSLVGWVKNIQYF; CDR3 DNA: TGTGCCAGCAGCTTAGTAGGTTGGGTCAAAAACATTCAGTACTTC
V gene: TRBV6-5; clone size: -; J gene: TRBJ2-7; D gene: -; CDR3 protein: CASSLHGGFSGYEQYF; CDR3 DNA: TGTGCCAGCAGTTTACACGGGGGTTTCAGTGGGTACGAGCAGTACTTC
V gene: TRBV15; clone size: -; J gene: TRBJ1-5; D gene: -; CDR3 protein: CATSRERDESGEGNQPQHF; CDR3 DNA: TGTGCCACCAGCAGAGAGAGAGATGAATCAGGGGAGGGCAATCAGCCCCAGCATTTT
V gene: TRBV4-1; clone size: -; J gene: TRBJ1-2; D gene: -; CDR3 protein: CASSQGPRGPYGYTF; CDR3 DNA: TGCGCCAGCAGCCAAGGACCCAGGGGCCCCTATGGCTACACCTTC
V gene: TRBV2; clone size: -; J gene: TRBJ1-2; D gene: -; CDR3 protein: CASGGEYARGYTF; CDR3 DNA: TGTGCCAGTGGGGGGGAGTACGCCCGTGGCTACACCTTC
V gene: TRBV7-8; clone size: -; J gene: TRBJ1-5; D gene: -; CDR3 protein: CASSPGADYSNQPQHF; CDR3 DNA: TGTGCCAGCAGCCCAGGGGCAGATTATAGCAATCAGCCCCAGCATTTT
V gene: TRBV6-2/TRBV6-3; clone size: -; J gene: TRBJ1-1; D gene: -; CDR3 protein: CASSYGQSTEAFF; CDR3 DNA: TGTGCCAGCAGTTACGGACAGTCCACTGAAGCTTTCTTT
V gene: TRBV3-1/TRBV3-2; clone size: -; J gene: TRBJ2-7; D gene: -; CDR3 protein: CASSLGAYEQYF; CDR3 DNA: TGTGCCAGCAGTCTAGGCGCCTACGAGCAGTACTTC
V gene: TRBV4-3; clone size: -; J gene: TRBJ1-2; D gene: -; CDR3 protein: CASSPGRWGNGYTF; CDR3 DNA: TGCGCCAGCAGCCCGGGACGGTGGGGTAATGGCTACACCTTC
V gene: TRBV4-1; clone size: -; J gene: TRBJ1-3; D gene: -; CDR3 protein: CASSQPGSGNTIYF; CDR3 DNA: TGCGCCAGCAGCCAACCGGGGTCGGGAAACACCATATATTTT
V gene: TRBV7-9; clone size: few; J gene: TRBJ1-2; D gene: TRBD1; CDR3 protein: CASSLDSLQGNYGYTF; CDR3 DNA: TGTGCCAGCAGCTTAGATTCCCTACAGGGGAACTATGGCTACACCTTC
V gene: TRBV6-4; clone size: -; J gene: TRBJ2-1; D gene: TRBD1; CDR3 protein: CASSDSADRGYNEQFF; CDR3 DNA: TGTGCCAGCAGTGACTCGGCGGACAGGGGCTACAATGAGCAGTTCTTC
V gene: TRBV9; clone size: -; J gene: TRBJ1-4; D gene: -; CDR3 protein: CASSVISADEKLFF; CDR3 DNA: TGTGCCAGCAGCGTAATATCGGCTGATGAAAAACTGTTTTTT
V gene: TRBV5-1; clone size: -; J gene: TRBJ2-5; D gene: -; CDR3 protein: CASREFRQLAQETQYF; CDR3 DNA: TGCGCCAGCAGGGAGTTCCGACAGCTAGCCCAAGAGACCCAGTACTTC
V gene: TRBV13; clone size: -; J gene: TRBJ2-1; D gene: -; CDR3 protein: CASSSQWGGPWDEQFF; CDR3 DNA: TGTGCCAGCAGCTCCCAATGGGGGGGCCCCTGGGATGAGCAGTTCTTC
V gene: TRBV5-1; clone size: -; J gene: TRBJ2-3; D gene: TRBD2; CDR3 protein: CASRLGTSGGDTQYF; CDR3 DNA: TGCGCCAGCAGACTGGGGACTAGCGGGGGCGATACGCAGTATTTT
V gene: TRBV7-9; clone size: -; J gene: TRBJ2-5; D gene: -; CDR3 protein: CASSLEFSGTNF; CDR3 DNA: TGTGCCAGCAGCTTAGAGTTTTCCGGGACAAACTTC
V gene: TRBV12-3/TRBV12-4; clone size: -; J gene: TRBJ2-3; D gene: -; CDR3 protein: CASRYTDTQYF; CDR3 DNA: TGTGCCAGCAGATACACAGATACGCAGTATTTT
V gene: TRBV6-2/TRBV6-3; clone size: few; J gene: TRBJ2-2; D gene: TRBD1; CDR3 protein: CASSYQGQGRDQWGTGELFF; CDR3 DNA: TGTGCCAGCAGTTACCAGGGACAGGGTCGGGACCAATGGGGCACCGGGGAGCTGTTTTTT
V gene: TRBV7-8; clone size: -; J gene: TRBJ1-6; D gene: -; CDR3 protein: CASSSRPGQGNSPLHF; CDR3 DNA: TGTGCCAGCAGCTCCCGTCCTGGGCAGGGTAATTCACCCCTCCACTTT
V gene: TRBV5-5; clone size: -; J gene: TRBJ2-5; D gene: TRBD1; CDR3 protein: CASSPRVTGETQYF; CDR3 DNA: TGTGCCAGCAGCCCGCGAGTGACAGGGGAGACCCAGTACTTC
V gene: TRBV2; clone size: few; J gene: TRBJ2-7; D gene: -; CDR3 protein: CASKWGPYEQYF; CDR3 DNA: TGTGCCAGCAAGTGGGGACCCTACGAGCAGTACTTC
V gene: TRBV15; clone size: -; J gene: TRBJ1-2; D gene: -; CDR3 protein: CATYEGGLAGYTF; CDR3 DNA: TGTGCCACCTACGAAGGGGGGCTTGCTGGCTACACCTTC
V gene: TRBV4-3; clone size: -; J gene: TRBJ2-3; D gene: TRBD1; CDR3 protein: CASSQDQGRGRRDTQYF; CDR3 DNA: TGCGCCAGCAGCCAAGATCAGGGCAGGGGGCGAAGAGATACGCAGTATTTT
V gene: TRBV12-3/TRBV12-4; clone size: -; J gene: TRBJ2-1; D gene: TRBD1; CDR3 protein: CASSTGTGNEQFF; CDR3 DNA: TGTGCCAGCAGTACCGGGACAGGGAATGAGCAGTTCTTC